This T cell receptor beta chain was identified in a study of vaccination effects on CD4 cells after COVID-19. Study-level information: Participants were vaccinated with two doses of either the BNT162b2 or mRNA-1273 vaccine.

Details on this clone: Its antigen is unidentified.

Trimming removed 5 bases from V and 5 bases from J; junction bases left unmatched: 14. Germline lookup yields CDR1 MNHEY and CDR2 SMNVEV (reference sequence). This CDR3 contains 16 residues. Antigen-specific CD4+ T cell clonotypes were called by their expansion after viral peptide-pool culture in ViraFEST. It was after nine to eleven days of culture that CD4+ T cells were isolated. Previously uninfected by SARS-CoV-2, the vaccine recipients also showed negative nucleocapsid antibodies. Clones were read by immunoSEQ multiplex PCR, and TCRdb kept only the in-frame ones, dropping some. Counted here are fewer than 30,000 clones, 55% to 75% occurring once; the ten biggest clones make up under 12%.

The rearrangement joins TRBV27 to TRBJ1-1; 7 bases fit TRBD1. The TCR comes from a human donor who received a COVID-19 vaccine. The sequenced sample was CD4+ T cells from PBMCs cultured with SARS-CoV-2 spike peptides, obtained before COVID-19 vaccination. The chain's CDR3 is CASSLGLSGGKTEAFF. In DNA form, the CDR3 reads TGTGCCAGCAGTCTAGGGCTATCAGGGGGAAAAACTGAAGCTTTCTTT.